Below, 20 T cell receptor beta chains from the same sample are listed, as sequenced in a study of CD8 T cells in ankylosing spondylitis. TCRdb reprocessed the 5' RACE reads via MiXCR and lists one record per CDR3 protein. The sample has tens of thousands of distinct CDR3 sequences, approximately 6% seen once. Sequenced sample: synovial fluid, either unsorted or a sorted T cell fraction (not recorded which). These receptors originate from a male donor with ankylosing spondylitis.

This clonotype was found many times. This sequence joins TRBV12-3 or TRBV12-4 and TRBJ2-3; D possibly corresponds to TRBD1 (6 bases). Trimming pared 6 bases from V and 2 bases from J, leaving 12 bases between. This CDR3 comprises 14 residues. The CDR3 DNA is TGTGCCAGCAGATGGGGACATTACACAGATACGCAGTATTTT. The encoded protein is CASRWGHYTDTQYF.

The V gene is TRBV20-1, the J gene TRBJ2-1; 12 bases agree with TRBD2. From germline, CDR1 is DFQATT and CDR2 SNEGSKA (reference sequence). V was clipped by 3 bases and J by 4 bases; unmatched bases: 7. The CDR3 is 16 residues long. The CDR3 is CSASLAGGLRYNEQFF. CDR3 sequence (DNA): TGCAGTGCTAGCCTAGCGGGAGGGTTGCGGTACAATGAGCAGTTCTTC.

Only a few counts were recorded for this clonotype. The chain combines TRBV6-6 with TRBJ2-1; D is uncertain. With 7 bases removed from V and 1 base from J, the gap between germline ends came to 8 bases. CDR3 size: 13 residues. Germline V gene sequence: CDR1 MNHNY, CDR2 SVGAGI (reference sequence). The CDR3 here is CASKTPSYNEQFF. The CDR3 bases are TGTGCCAGCAAAACGCCTTCCTACAATGAGCAGTTCTTC.

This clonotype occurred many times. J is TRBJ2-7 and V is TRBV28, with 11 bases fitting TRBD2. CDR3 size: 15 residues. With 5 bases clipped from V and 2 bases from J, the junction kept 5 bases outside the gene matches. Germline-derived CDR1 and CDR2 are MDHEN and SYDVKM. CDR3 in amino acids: CASSIAGGATYEQYF. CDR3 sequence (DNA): TGTGCCAGCAGTATAGCGGGAGGGGCCACCTACGAGCAGTACTTC.

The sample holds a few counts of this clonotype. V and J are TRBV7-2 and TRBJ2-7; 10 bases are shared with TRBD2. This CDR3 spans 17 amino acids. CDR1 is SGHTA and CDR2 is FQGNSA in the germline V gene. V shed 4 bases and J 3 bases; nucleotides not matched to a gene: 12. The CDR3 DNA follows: TGTGCCAGCAGCTACAAATCGGGACTAGCGATTTACTACGAGCAGTACTTC. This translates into CASSYKSGLAIYYEQYF.

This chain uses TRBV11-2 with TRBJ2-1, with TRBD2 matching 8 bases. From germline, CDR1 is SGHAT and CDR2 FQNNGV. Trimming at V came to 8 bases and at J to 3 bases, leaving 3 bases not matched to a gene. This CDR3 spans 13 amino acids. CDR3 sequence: CASHSGSYNEQFF. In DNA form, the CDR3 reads TGTGCCAGCCACAGCGGGAGCTACAATGAGCAGTTCTTC.

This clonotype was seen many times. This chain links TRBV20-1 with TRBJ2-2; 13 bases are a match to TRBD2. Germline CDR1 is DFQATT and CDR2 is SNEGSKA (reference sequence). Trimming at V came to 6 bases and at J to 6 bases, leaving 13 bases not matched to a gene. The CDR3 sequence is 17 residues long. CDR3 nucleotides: TGCAGTGCCAACAACTACGGACTAGCGGGAGCGGCCGGGGAGCTGTTTTTT. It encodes CSANNYGLAGAAGELFF.

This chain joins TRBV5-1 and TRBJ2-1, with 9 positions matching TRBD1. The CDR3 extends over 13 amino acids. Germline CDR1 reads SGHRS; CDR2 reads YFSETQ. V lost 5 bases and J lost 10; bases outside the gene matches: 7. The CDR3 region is CASSSGQGREQFF. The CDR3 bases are TGCGCCAGCAGTTCCGGACAGGGGCGGGAGCAGTTCTTC.

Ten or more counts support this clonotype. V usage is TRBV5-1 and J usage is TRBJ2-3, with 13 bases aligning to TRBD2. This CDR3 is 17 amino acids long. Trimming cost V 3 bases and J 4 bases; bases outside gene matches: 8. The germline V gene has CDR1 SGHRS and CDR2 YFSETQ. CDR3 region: CASSWGLAGLVADTQYF. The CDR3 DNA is TGCGCCAGCAGCTGGGGACTAGCGGGACTGGTCGCAGATACGCAGTATTTT.

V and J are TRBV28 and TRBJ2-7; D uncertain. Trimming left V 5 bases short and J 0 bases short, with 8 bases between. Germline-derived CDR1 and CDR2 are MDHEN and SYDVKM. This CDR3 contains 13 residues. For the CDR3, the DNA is TGTGCCAGCAGTGCGTACGGCTCCTACGAGCAGTACTTC. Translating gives CASSAYGSYEQYF. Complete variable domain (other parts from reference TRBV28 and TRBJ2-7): DVKVTQSSRYLVKRTGEKVFLECVQDMDHENMFWYRQDPGLGLRLIYFSYDVKMKEKGDIPEGYSVSREKKERFSLILESASTNQTSMYLCASSAYGSYEQYFGPGTRLTVT.

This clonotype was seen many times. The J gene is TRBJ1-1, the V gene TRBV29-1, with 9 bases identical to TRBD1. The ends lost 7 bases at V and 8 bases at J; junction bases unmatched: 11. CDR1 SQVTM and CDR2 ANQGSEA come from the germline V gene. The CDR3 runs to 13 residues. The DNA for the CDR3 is TGCAGCGGTAACACAGGGGGCGCGGGGGAAGCTTTCTTT. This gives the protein CSGNTGGAGEAFF. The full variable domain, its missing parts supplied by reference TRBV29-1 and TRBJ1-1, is SAVISQKPSRDICQRGTSLTIQCQVDSQVTMMFWYRQQPGQSLTLIATANQGSEATYESGFVIDKFPISRPNLTFSTLTVSNMSPEDSSIYLCSGNTGGAGEAFFGQGTRLTVV.

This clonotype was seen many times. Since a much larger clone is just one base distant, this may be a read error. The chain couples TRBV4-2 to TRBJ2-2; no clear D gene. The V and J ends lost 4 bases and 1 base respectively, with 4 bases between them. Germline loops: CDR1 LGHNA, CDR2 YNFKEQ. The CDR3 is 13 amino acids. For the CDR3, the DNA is TGTGCCAGCAGCCCCGGGAACACCGGGGAGCTGTTTTTT. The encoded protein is CASSPGNTGELFF.

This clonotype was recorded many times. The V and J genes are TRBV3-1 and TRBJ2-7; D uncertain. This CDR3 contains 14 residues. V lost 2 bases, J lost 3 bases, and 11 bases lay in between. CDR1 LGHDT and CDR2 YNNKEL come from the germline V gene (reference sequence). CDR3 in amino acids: CASSQNSDVYEQYF. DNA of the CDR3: TGTGCCAGCAGCCAAAACTCTGACGTCTACGAGCAGTACTTC.

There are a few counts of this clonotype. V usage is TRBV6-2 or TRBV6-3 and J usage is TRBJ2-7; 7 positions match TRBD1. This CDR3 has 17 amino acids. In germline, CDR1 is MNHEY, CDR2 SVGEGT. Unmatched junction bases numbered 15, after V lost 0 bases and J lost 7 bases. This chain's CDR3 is CASSYSIGGQRQLEQYF. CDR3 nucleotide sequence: TGTGCCAGCAGTTACTCTATTGGGGGACAGAGACAACTGGAGCAGTACTTC.

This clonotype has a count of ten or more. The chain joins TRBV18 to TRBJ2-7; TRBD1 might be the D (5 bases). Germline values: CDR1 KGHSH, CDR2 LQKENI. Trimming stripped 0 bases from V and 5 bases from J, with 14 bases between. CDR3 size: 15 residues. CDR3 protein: CASSPPVRASNEQYF. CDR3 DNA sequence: TGTGCCAGCTCACCACCGGTCAGGGCATCGAACGAGCAGTACTTC. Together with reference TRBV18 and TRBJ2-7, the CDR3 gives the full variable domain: NAGVMQNPRHLVRRRGQEARLRCSPMKGHSHVYWYRQLPEEGLKFMVYLQKENIIDESGMPKERFSAEFPKEGPSILRIQQVVRGDSAAYFCASSPPVRASNEQYFGPGTRLTVT.

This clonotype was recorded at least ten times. DNA of the CDR3: TGTGCCAGCAGTTCGAAAACCTCCCAGAGTTCCTACGAGCAGTACTTC. The encoded protein is CASSSKTSQSSYEQYF. The chain uses TRBV12-3 or TRBV12-4 and TRBJ2-7; D unclear. This CDR3 is built from 16 residues. V was trimmed by 4 bases and J by 1 base, leaving 17 bases between them.

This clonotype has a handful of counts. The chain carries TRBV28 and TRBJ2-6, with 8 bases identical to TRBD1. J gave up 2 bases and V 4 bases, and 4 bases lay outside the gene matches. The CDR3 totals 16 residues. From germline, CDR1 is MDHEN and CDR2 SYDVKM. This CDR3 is CASSYSGGTGANVLTF. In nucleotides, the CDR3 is TGTGCCAGCAGTTACTCAGGGGGCACTGGGGCCAACGTCCTGACTTTC.

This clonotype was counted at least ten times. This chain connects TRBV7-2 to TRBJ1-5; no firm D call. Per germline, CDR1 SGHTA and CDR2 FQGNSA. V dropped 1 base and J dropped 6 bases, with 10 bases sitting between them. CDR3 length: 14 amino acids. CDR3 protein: CASSLDRVTQPQHF. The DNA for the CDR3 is TGTGCCAGCAGCTTAGATAGGGTTACTCAGCCCCAGCATTTT. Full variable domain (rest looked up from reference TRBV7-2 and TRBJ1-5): GAGVSQSPSNKVTEKGKDVELRCDPISGHTALYWYRQSLGQGLEFLIYFQGNSAPDKSGLPSDRFSAERTGGSVSTLTIQRTQQEDSAVYLCASSLDRVTQPQHFGDGTRLSIL.

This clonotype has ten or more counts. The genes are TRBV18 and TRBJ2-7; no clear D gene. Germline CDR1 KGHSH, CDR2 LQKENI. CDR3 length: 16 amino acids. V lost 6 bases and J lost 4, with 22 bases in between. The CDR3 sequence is CASSSSAGSTLYEQYF. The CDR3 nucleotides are TGTGCCAGCTCTTCTTCGGCCGGGTCGACCCTTTACGAGCAGTACTTC.

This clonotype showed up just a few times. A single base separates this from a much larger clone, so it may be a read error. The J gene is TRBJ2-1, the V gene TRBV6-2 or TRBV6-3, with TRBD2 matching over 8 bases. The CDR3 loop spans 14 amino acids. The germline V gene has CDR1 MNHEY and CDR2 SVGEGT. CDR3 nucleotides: TGTACCAGCAGTAGGACGGGAGGGCCTTATGAGCAGTTCTTC. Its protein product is CTSSRTGGPYEQFF.